This TCR beta chain was obtained from a study of cytomegalovirus exposure and HLA in healthy donors. Study overall: The platform used for the 120 or so validation repertoires matched that of the roughly 700 first-cohort repertoires, a later analysis reported. Findings of the study overall: A list of approximately 150 TCR beta chains associated with cytomegalovirus was given. Confirmation in vitro established that three CMV-associated chains were specific for CMV antigens.

This CDR3 is 14 amino acids long. The germline V gene encodes CDR1 SGHNT and CDR2 YYREEE (reference sequence). V was cut by 4 bases and J by 4 bases, with 14 bases left in between. Donors were drawn from the approximately 120-subject validation cohort, separate from the 666-subject first cohort. With regard to this clone: What it recognizes is unknown.

Method: immunoSEQ multiplex PCR; TCRdb's copy keeps in-frame clones and lacks some. The table lists over 150,000 clones, roughly 89% of them singletons. The sample consisted of PBMCs. The receptor's source is a woman aged 18-29 years in good health and CMV-seropositive. J is TRBJ1-2 and V is TRBV5-4, with D maybe TRBD1 (5 bases). The CDR3 is CASSLDPGGYGYTF. CDR3 nucleotides: TGTGCCAGCAGCCTGGACCCGGGGGGCTATGGCTACACCTTC.